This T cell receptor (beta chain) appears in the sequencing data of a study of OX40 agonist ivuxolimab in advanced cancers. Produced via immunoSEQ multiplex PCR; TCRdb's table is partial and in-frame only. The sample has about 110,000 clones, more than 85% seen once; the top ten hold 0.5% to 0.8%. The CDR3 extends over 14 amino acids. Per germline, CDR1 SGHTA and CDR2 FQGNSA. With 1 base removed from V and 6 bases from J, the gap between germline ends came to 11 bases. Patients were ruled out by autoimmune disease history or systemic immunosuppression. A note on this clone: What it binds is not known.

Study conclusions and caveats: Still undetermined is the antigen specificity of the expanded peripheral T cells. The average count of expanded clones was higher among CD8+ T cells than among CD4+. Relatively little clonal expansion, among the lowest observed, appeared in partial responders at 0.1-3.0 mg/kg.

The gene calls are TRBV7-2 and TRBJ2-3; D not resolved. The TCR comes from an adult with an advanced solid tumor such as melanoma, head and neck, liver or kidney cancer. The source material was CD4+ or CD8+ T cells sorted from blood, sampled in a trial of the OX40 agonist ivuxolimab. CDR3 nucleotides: TGTGCCAGCAGCTTAGTGCCTCCGTGGGATACGCAGTATTTT. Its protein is CASSLVPPWDTQYF.